The 4 T cell receptor beta chains below come from one sample, sequenced in a study of CD8+CD57+ T cells in acquired aplastic anemia. Genomic DNA, the template, was used for profiling of the TCR beta VDJ and CDR3. Each CDR3 protein gets one entry after TCRdb re-called the reads with MiXCR. The table includes around 430,000 distinct CDR3 sequences, 25% to 40% detected once. Individuals selected for sequencing had exhibited CD8+CD57+ cell expansion on flow cytometry. Material: sorted CD4+, CD8+, or CD8+CD57+ T cells (not recorded which) from PBMCs. These TCRs come from a human donor with aplastic anemia.

About this clonotype itself: This may come from a read error, since a much larger clone is one base off. J is TRBJ2-5 and V is TRBV9, with D possibly being TRBD1 (6 bases). Per the germline V gene, CDR1 is SGDLS and CDR2 is YYNGEE. This CDR3 contains 15 residues. The CDR3 DNA reads as TGTGCCAGCAGCGCCACAGGGCAACGGTCGGAGACCCGGTACTTC. Amino acid sequence: CASSATGQRSETRYF. Variable domain in full (rest from reference TRBV9 and TRBJ2-5): DSGVTQTPKHLITATGQRVTLRCSPRSGDLSVYWYQQSLDQGLQFLIQYYNGEERAKGNILERFSAQQFPDLHSELNLSSLELGDSALYFCASSATGQRSETRYFGPGTRLLVL.

J is TRBJ1-4 and V is TRBV20-1, with D unclear. The CDR3 covers 14 residues. The germline gives CDR1 DFQATT, CDR2 SNEGSKA (reference sequence). The V end lost 5 bases, the J end lost 3 bases, and 13 bases lay between the germline ends. The CDR3 DNA is TGCAGTGCTGGCGTTGGTATGCCTAATGAAAAACTGTTTTTT. This translates into CSAGVGMPNEKLFF.

CDR3 loop: CASSLTVDEQFF. The CDR3, as DNA: TGTGCCAGCAGCTTGACTGTCGATGAGCAGTTCTTC. This rearrangement joins TRBV13 to TRBJ2-1; D is unresolved. Per germline, CDR1 PRHDT and CDR2 FYEKMQ (reference sequence). CDR3 length equals 12 residues. V lost 3 bases, J lost 8 bases, and 8 bases lay in between.

The V and J genes are TRBV19 and TRBJ1-6, with TRBD1 as a possible D gene (6 bases). CDR1 and CDR2 (germline): LNHDA, SQIVND (reference sequence). The CDR3 length is 13 residues. V dropped 7 bases and J dropped 9 bases, with 13 bases sitting between them. CDR3 in DNA: TGTGCCAGTACCCGACAGGACGGTTCACCCCTCCACTTT. Translating gives CASTRQDGSPLHF.